This TCR beta chain is from a study of blood T cell repertoires in COVID-19 (TCRdb year 2020). Concerning the study at large: The collaborator samples originated in the United States, Italy and Spain and spanned the acute and convalescent phases of COVID-19. The repertoires were made available in a free public database intended to serve as a resource for research on the immune response to SARS-CoV-2. The dataset comprised deeply sampled blood TCRbeta repertoires from subjects exposed to, actively infected with, or recovered from COVID-19. The material from the prospective study consisted of cDNA or gDNA derived from T cells, B-cell-depleted T cells, or PBMCs. Where available, HLA class I and class II types were obtained from metadata supplied by the sample provider rather than from assay-based typing. A de-identified subject ID, COVID-19 status, age in years and sex were almost always included in the sample metadata. Samples came from the ongoing ImmuneRACE study (first 160 participants) plus 1,254 subjects from 6 global collaborators. The study at large found these results: The quantity of clinical and demographic metadata differed by source and by participant and was supplied without curation.

The CDR3, from cysteine to phenylalanine, totals 17 residues. The sequence is cut down to CDR3 DNA, 51 bases in frame from base 1. V lost 3 bases and J lost 2 bases, and the count of bases not matched to a germline gene is 11. The germline V gene specifies MGHRA as CDR1 and YSYEKL as CDR2. As regards this clone: Its specific antigen is unknown. No base quality information exists; no much larger clone differs at one position.

The collaborating institutions used their own protocols to collect whole blood in K2EDTA tubes. For TCRbeta analysis, collaborator samples were shipped as frozen whole blood, as isolated PBMCs, or as DNA extracted from either sample type. The immunoSEQ Assay, a bias-controlled multiplex PCR, was used to amplify TCRbeta CDR3 regions from genomic DNA. As for how the authors treated the data: The number of nucleated cells in each sample was estimated by amplification of reference gene primers within the assay. To quantify the absolute abundance of each unique TCRbeta CDR3 rearrangement, sequence reads were collapsed and filtered. For each sample, productive Simpson clonality was calculated by taking the square root of Simpson's diversity index across productive rearrangements. TCRdb obtained this table from immuneACCESS and retained in-frame rearrangements with V and J assigned. These tables miss some clones; where compared with another copy, unresolved V genes account for less than half of the shortfall, and the remainder is unexplained. V and J calls plus clone size are reproduced from that table; the DNA served to infer D and trimming. The sample contains around 91,000 clones, more than 65% of them found a single time. The ten largest make up less than 20% of the sample.

The specimen sequenced was peripheral blood. The receptor's source is a woman aged 80 or older with active or convalescent COVID-19. This receptor chain uses TRBV4-1 and TRBJ2-5, and TRBD2 matches 8 of the central bases. Here is the DNA: TGCGCCAGCAGCCAGTCCCAACTAGCGGCCCGACAAGAGACCCAGTACTTC. This codes for CASSQSQLAARQETQYF.